One and the same sample provided the 21 T cell receptor beta chains below, sequenced in a study of blood T cell repertoires in COVID-19. Clones were sequenced by immunoSEQ multiplex PCR, and TCRdb holds only the in-frame ones, with some missing. The data show about 49,000 clones, 65% to 90% seen once. The sequencing sample was made of peripheral blood. The receptor set was obtained from a woman in her sixties with acute or convalescent COVID-19.

This rearrangement joins TRBV7-9 to TRBJ2-2; 7 nucleotides match TRBD2. The CDR3 extends over 15 amino acids. Germline CDR1 reads SEHNR; CDR2 reads FQNEAQ (reference sequence). V was clipped by 3 bases and J by 4 bases; unmatched bases: 5. The DNA for the CDR3 is TGTGCCAGCAGCTTCCAGACTAGCAGCACCGGGGAGCTGTTTTTT. Its translation: CASSFQTSSTGELFF.

J is TRBJ1-2 and V is TRBV5-4, with TRBD1 matching over 7 bases. This CDR3 has 11 residues. After removal of 9 bases from V and 11 bases from J, the junction contained 10 bases not matched to a gene. Germline-derived CDR1 and CDR2 are SGHNT and YYREEE (reference sequence). CDR3 coding DNA: TGTGCCATAGAAGGGACAGCTCTATACACCTTC. It codes for CAIEGTALYTF.

The rearrangement joins TRBV5-1 to TRBJ1-2; TRBD1 matches at 7 bases. The CDR3 runs to 15 residues. After removal of 1 base from V and 0 bases from J, the junction contained 3 bases not matched to a gene. The germline CDR1 and CDR2 sequences are SGHRS and YFSETQ. The CDR3 reads CASSLQGDSNYGYTF. CDR3 coding DNA: TGCGCCAGCAGCTTGCAGGGGGACTCTAACTATGGCTACACCTTC. The full variable domain, its missing parts supplied by reference TRBV5-1 and TRBJ1-2, is KAGVTQTPRYLIKTRGQQVTLSCSPISGHRSVSWYQQTPGQGLQFLFEYFSETQRNKGNFPGRFSGRQFSNSRSEMNVSTLELGDSALYLCASSLQGDSNYGYTFGSGTRLTVV.

The J gene is TRBJ2-1, the V gene TRBV28; D possibly corresponds to TRBD2 (5 bases). Between the trimmed V and J ends, which lost 3 bases and 0 bases, there was a span of 9 bases. Germline lookup yields CDR1 MDHEN and CDR2 SYDVKM. The CDR3 contains 15 residues. DNA for the CDR3: TGTGCCAGCAGTTTGGGCGGAGGCTCCTACAATGAGCAGTTCTTC. Translating it yields CASSLGGGSYNEQFF.

The chain employs TRBV9 and TRBJ2-1, with D possibly TRBD1 on 6 matching bases. The V and J ends lost 6 bases and 1 base respectively, with 14 bases between them. Germline CDR1 and CDR2: SGDLS and YYNGEE. The CDR3 sequence is 15 residues long. The CDR3 nucleotides are TGTGCCAGCACCCAGCAGGGGTTTTCCTACAATGAGCAGTTCTTC. Protein: CASTQQGFSYNEQFF. Drawing the rest from reference TRBV9 and TRBJ2-1, the complete variable domain is DSGVTQTPKHLITATGQRVTLRCSPRSGDLSVYWYQQSLDQGLQFLIQYYNGEERAKGNILERFSAQQFPDLHSELNLSSLELGDSALYFCASTQQGFSYNEQFFGPGTRLTVL.

The chain recombines TRBV2 with TRBJ1-6, with a tentative D call TRBD1 (6 bases). The ends were cut back, 5 bases at V and 11 bases at J, with 16 bases in the middle. Germline CDR1 SNHLY, CDR2 FYNNEI. The CDR3 has 14 residues. The CDR3 loop is CASSLQGRGAPLHF. CDR3 sequence (DNA): TGTGCCAGCAGTTTACAGGGCCGAGGGGCACCCCTCCACTTT. Combining the CDR3 with reference TRBV2 and TRBJ1-6 gives the whole variable domain EPEVTQTPSHQVTQMGQEVILRCVPISNHLYFYWYRQILGQKVEFLVSFYNNEISEKSEIFDDQFSVERPDGSNFTLKIRSTKLEDSAMYFCASSLQGRGAPLHFGNGTRLTVT.

The chain uses TRBV5-1 and TRBJ2-7; maybe TRBD1 (5 bases). With 4 bases removed from V and 0 bases from J, the gap between germline ends came to 8 bases. There are 13 residues in the CDR3. Per the germline V gene, CDR1 is SGHRS and CDR2 is YFSETQ. The CDR3 loop is CASSPQGSYEQYF. For the CDR3, the DNA is TGCGCCAGCAGCCCTCAGGGCTCCTACGAGCAGTACTTC.

The chain employs TRBV12-1 and TRBJ2-5; TRBD1, as called in the table, went unchecked against the DNA. TRBV12-1 is annotated as a pseudogene. CDR3 length equals 22 residues. The CDR3: CASSFLTGGTSFFPRVEETQYF. The CDR3 DNA is TGTGCCAGCAGCTTTCTTACAGGGGGTACATCTTTTTTTCCTCGGGTGGAAGAGACCCAGTACTTC.

The genes are TRBV12-3 or TRBV12-4 and TRBJ2-7; D unclear. The CDR3 loop spans 11 amino acids. The V end lost 5 bases, the J end lost 3 bases, and 5 bases lay between the germline ends. Here the CDR3 reads CASSTYYEQYF. The CDR3, as DNA: TGTGCCAGCAGTACCTACTACGAGCAGTACTTC.

A single count supports this clone. The chain has TRBV4-2 and TRBJ2-7, with 14 bases that match TRBD2. The CDR3 runs 16 residues. V trimming: 1 base; J trimming: 5 bases; junction bases outside the gene matches: 4. Germline CDR1 and CDR2: LGHNA and YNFKEQ. DNA of the CDR3: TGTGCCAGCAGCCAAGGAACGACTAGCGGGGGGGACGAGCAGTACTTC. This sequence encodes CASSQGTTSGGDEQYF.

This chain links TRBV25-1 with TRBJ1-1; no clear D gene. V lost 3 bases and J 6 bases, leaving 14 bases between the germline ends. The length of the CDR3 is 14 residues. Looked up from germline, CDR1 is MGHDK and CDR2 is SYGVNS. This chain's CDR3 is CASSDPPRVAEAFF. The CDR3 DNA is TGTGCCAGCAGTGACCCGCCAAGAGTCGCTGAAGCTTTCTTT.

This rearrangement joins TRBV13 to TRBJ1-2; no firm D call. The CDR3 is made up of 14 amino acids. Per the germline V gene, CDR1 is PRHDT and CDR2 is FYEKMQ (reference sequence). V was clipped by 5 bases and J by 3 bases, with 13 bases between them. The CDR3 bases are TGTGCCAGCAGCCCGACCTACAGCCACTATGGCTACACCTTC. Translation: CASSPTYSHYGYTF.

The chain combines TRBV19 with TRBJ1-2; TRBD1 matches at 8 bases. The trim removed 8 bases at V and 5 bases at J, leaving 16 bases unmatched. The CDR3 runs 16 residues. The germline V gene has CDR1 LNHDA and CDR2 SQIVND (reference sequence). The chain's CDR3 is CASRTGGTLPSYGYTF. CDR3 DNA: TGTGCCAGTCGAACAGGGGGAACCCTGCCGTCTTATGGCTACACCTTC.

The rearrangement links TRBV5-1 to TRBJ1-3, with D possibly being TRBD1 (6 bases). This CDR3 has 17 residues. The ends were cut back, 4 bases at V and 0 bases at J, with 17 bases in the middle. Germline V gene lookup returns CDR1 SGHRS and CDR2 YFSETQ. In DNA, the CDR3 is TGCGCCAGCAGCCAAAACCGGGACACAAGCTCTGGAAACACCATATATTTT. The encoded protein is CASSQNRDTSSGNTIYF.

V and J are TRBV3-1 (or the pseudogene TRBV3-2) and TRBJ2-3, with D uncertain. This CDR3 spans 16 amino acids. V was cut by 3 bases and J by 2 bases, with 15 bases left in between. The germline CDR1 and CDR2 sequences are LGHDT and YNNKEL (reference sequence). CDR3 region: CASSHPTQNPTDTQYF. The CDR3 DNA reads TGTGCCAGCAGCCATCCCACTCAAAATCCCACAGATACGCAGTATTTT.

This sequence joins TRBV18 and TRBJ2-1; TRBD2 matches 10 bases. CDR1 is KGHSH, CDR2 LQKENI, per germline. The CDR3 totals 16 residues. V was pared by 3 bases and J by 5 bases, with 7 bases of the junction left unmatched. CDR3 sequence: CASSPGSSGGHNEQFF. The CDR3 DNA reads as TGTGCCAGCTCACCGGGTTCTAGCGGGGGCCACAATGAGCAGTTCTTC. The full variable domain, in which reference TRBV18 and TRBJ2-1 provide the parts outside the CDR3, is NAGVMQNPRHLVRRRGQEARLRCSPMKGHSHVYWYRQLPEEGLKFMVYLQKENIIDESGMPKERFSAEFPKEGPSILRIQQVVRGDSAAYFCASSPGSSGGHNEQFFGPGTRLTVL.

V is TRBV7-2 and J is TRBJ1-1; D might be TRBD1 (5 bases). Germline-derived CDR1 and CDR2 are SGHTA and FQGNSA. Trimming took off 5 bases at V and 2 bases at J, with 12 bases between the two ends. The CDR3 has 14 residues. CDR3 protein: CASSPQGPNTEAFF. In DNA, the CDR3 is TGTGCCAGCAGCCCCCAGGGCCCAAACACTGAAGCTTTCTTT.

V and J are TRBV10-3 and TRBJ2-3, with 15 bases matching TRBD2. The germline CDR1 and CDR2 sequences are ENHRY and SYGVKD. Unmatched junction bases numbered 4, after V lost 11 bases and J lost 4 bases. The length of the CDR3 is 14 residues. CDR3 nucleotide sequence: TGTGCCTCAGGACTAGCGGGAGGGGCAGATACGCAGTATTTT. Its translation: CASGLAGGADTQYF.

This chain uses TRBV25-1 with TRBJ1-4; D remains unclear. Trimming stripped 3 bases from V and 15 bases from J, with 17 bases between. This CDR3 contains 13 residues. Germline assignment: CDR1 MGHDK and CDR2 SYGVNS. In nucleotides, the CDR3 is TGTGCCAGCAGTGAGGCAGCTACTAATGTATTGTTTTTT. Amino acids: CASSEAATNVLFF.

This clone was seen a handful of times. This chain connects TRBV20-1 to TRBJ2-2, with TRBD2 matching over 14 bases. Germline CDR1 is DFQATT and CDR2 is SNEGSKA (reference sequence). The CDR3 runs to 17 residues. V lost 3 bases, J lost 1 base, and 4 bases stayed unmatched. The CDR3 nucleotides read TGCAGTGCTAGTTCCGGGACTAGCGGGGGGAACACCGGGGAGCTGTTTTTT. Its protein product is CSASSGTSGGNTGELFF.

The rearrangement uses TRBV7-8 and TRBJ2-7; 10 positions match TRBD2. Per the germline V gene, CDR1 is SGHVS and CDR2 is FQNEAQ. CDR3 length: 13 residues. The V segment lost 5 bases and the J segment 3 bases; nucleotides outside the gene matches: 1. Written as DNA, the CDR3 is TGTGCCAGCAGCCGGACTAGCGGCTACGAGCAGTACTTC. As protein: CASSRTSGYEQYF.